This T cell receptor beta chain was documented in a study of control samples from healthy donors and cancer patients. This table comes from immunoSEQ multiplex PCR, and its TCRdb copy is limited to in-frame clones, with some not included. The table records about 36,000 clones, roughly 92% of them present only once. V was shortened by 1 base and J by 4 bases, with 7 bases between the two germline ends. The CDR3 length is 13 residues. Germline V gives CDR1 SGHTA, CDR2 FQGTGA. The genes are TRBV7-3 and TRBJ1-1, with D hard to call. Material for sequencing was PBMCs. The origin of this receptor is a man aged 35 to 55 with colorectal cancer. CDR3 sequence: CASSLSPVTEAFF. The CDR3, as DNA: TGTGCCAGCAGCTTAAGCCCCGTCACTGAAGCTTTCTTT.